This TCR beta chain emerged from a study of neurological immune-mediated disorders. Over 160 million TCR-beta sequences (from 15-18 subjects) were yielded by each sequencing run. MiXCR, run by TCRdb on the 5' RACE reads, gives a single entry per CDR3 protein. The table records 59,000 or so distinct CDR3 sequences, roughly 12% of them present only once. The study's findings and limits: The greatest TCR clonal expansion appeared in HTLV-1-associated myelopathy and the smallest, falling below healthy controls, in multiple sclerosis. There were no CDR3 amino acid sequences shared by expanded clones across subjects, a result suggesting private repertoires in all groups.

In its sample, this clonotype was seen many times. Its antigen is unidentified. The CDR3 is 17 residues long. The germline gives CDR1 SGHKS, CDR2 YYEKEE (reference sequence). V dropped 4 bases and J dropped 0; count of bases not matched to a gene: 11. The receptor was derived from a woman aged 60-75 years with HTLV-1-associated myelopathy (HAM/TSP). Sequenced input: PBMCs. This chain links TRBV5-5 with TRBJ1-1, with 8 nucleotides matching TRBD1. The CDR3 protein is CASSRSPGGGMNTEAFF. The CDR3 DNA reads TGTGCCAGCAGCCGCTCCCCAGGGGGCGGGATGAACACTGAAGCTTTCTTT.